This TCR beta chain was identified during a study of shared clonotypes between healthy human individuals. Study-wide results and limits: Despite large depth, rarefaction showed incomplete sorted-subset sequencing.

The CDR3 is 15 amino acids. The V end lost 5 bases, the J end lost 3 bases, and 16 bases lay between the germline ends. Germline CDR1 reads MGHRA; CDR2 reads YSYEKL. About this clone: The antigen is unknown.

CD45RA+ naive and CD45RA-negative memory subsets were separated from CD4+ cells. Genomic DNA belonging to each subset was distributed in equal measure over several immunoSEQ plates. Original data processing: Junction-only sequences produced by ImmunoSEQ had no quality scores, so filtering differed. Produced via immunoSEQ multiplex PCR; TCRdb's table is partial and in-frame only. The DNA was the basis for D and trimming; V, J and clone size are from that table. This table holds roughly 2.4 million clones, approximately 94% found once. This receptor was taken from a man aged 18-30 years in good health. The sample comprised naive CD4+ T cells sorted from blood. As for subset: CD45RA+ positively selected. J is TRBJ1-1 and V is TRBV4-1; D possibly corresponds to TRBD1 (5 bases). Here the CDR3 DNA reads TGCGCCAGCAGCACAAGGGGAACCAGGGACACTGAAGCTTTCTTT. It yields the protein CASSTRGTRDTEAFF.